This note documents a single T cell receptor (beta chain) sequence. This sample was included in a study of shared clonotypes between healthy human individuals. TCRdb keeps only in-frame clones here, not all; method: immunoSEQ multiplex PCR. The repertoire consists of hundreds of thousands of clones, with around 97% occurring once and the leading ten covering 0.055% to 0.07%. CDR1 is MDHEN and CDR2 is SYDVKM in the germline V gene. V was clipped by 5 bases and J by 8 bases; unmatched bases: 13. This CDR3 is built from 16 residues. The sequence was collected from a woman aged 30 to 39 in good health. Sequenced: naive CD4+ T cells sorted from blood. Subset denoted: CD45RA+ positively selected. The chain couples TRBV28 to TRBJ2-1; 9 bases fit TRBD2. The CDR3 loop is CASSPPFSGSIDEQFF. In DNA, the CDR3 is TGTGCCAGCAGTCCCCCATTTAGCGGGAGCATCGATGAGCAGTTCTTC.